This T cell receptor (beta chain) came from a study of blood T cell repertoires in COVID-19. Study summary: Samples taken during acute and convalescent COVID-19 were collected in the United States, Italy and Spain. From T cells, B-cell-depleted T cells, or PBMCs came the material, which was cDNA or gDNA.

The junction had 5 bases not matched to a gene; V was cut back by 4 bases and J by 4 bases. In germline, CDR1 is SQVTM, CDR2 ANQGSEA. The CDR3 sequence is 13 residues long. Participant ages covered roughly 18 to 89 years across 25 or so US areas. Original analysis: Quantification of nucleated cells was approximated via reference gene primer amplification. Only in-frame clones appear in the TCRdb table, and some are missing; sequencing was by immunoSEQ multiplex PCR. Clone size and V and J calls were adopted from that table, with D and trimming inferred from the DNA. The sample shows a few hundred thousand clones, about 86% of them seen only once. This clone was counted once.

This chain links TRBV29-1 with TRBJ2-7, with TRBD1 identical over 9 bases. The material sequenced was PBMCs or T cells enriched from blood (not recorded which). This sequence was found in a man aged 50-59 years who had recovered from COVID-19. The CDR3: CSVAGTGRYEQYF. The DNA for the CDR3 is TGCAGCGTTGCAGGGACAGGGAGGTACGAGCAGTACTTC.